A selection of T cell receptor beta chains follows, all from one sample in a study of cytomegalovirus exposure and HLA in healthy donors. Libraries were prepared by immunoSEQ multiplex PCR; TCRdb keeps only in-frame clonotypes and omits some of them. The sample lists under 200,000 clones, roughly 87% occurring once. What was sequenced was PBMCs. The source of these receptors is a boy between 2 and 10 years old in good health and CMV-seronegative. Each CDR3 is given with its conserved first and last residue. The D gene is left open where the match is weak. Clone size, where shown, is once, few, many, or a class for clones that have expanded.

J gene: TRBJ2-7
clone size: -
D gene: -
V gene: TRBV6-1
CDR3 DNA: TGTGCCAGCAGTGAAGTTGTGGAGGTCGAGCAGTACTTC
CDR3 protein: CASSEVVEVEQYF

J gene: TRBJ1-2
clone size: -
D gene: -
V gene: TRBV28
CDR3 DNA: TGTGCCAGCAGTTTATCCAGGGGCTATAACTATGGCTACACCTTC
CDR3 protein: CASSLSRGYNYGYTF

J gene: TRBJ2-7
clone size: -
D gene: TRBD1
V gene: TRBV5-1
CDR3 DNA: TGCGCCAGCAAGGCCGGACAGGAGGCCGAGCAGTACTTC
CDR3 protein: CASKAGQEAEQYF

J gene: TRBJ1-4
clone size: few
D gene: -
V gene: TRBV5-1
CDR3 DNA: TGCGCCAGCAGCTGGGGGGAGATTGGGGAAAAACTGTTTTTT
CDR3 protein: CASSWGEIGEKLFF

J gene: TRBJ2-7
clone size: -
D gene: -
V gene: TRBV7-8
CDR3 DNA: TGTGCCAGCAGCTTAGGGCGGTACGAGCAGTACTTC
CDR3 protein: CASSLGRYEQYF

J gene: TRBJ2-5
clone size: -
D gene: -
V gene: TRBV7-9
CDR3 DNA: TGTGCCAGCAGCTTACGAGTTGTCAGGAGGGAAGAGACCCAGTACTTC
CDR3 protein: CASSLRVVRREETQYF

J gene: TRBJ2-4
clone size: -
D gene: -
V gene: TRBV18
CDR3 DNA: TGTGCCAGCTCATCCAGGACAGAGCAAAACATTCAGTACTTC
CDR3 protein: CASSSRTEQNIQYF

J gene: TRBJ1-6
clone size: -
D gene: TRBD1
V gene: TRBV30
CDR3 DNA: TGTGCCTGGACTATAGACAGGGGGCTCCACTTT
CDR3 protein: CAWTIDRGLHF

J gene: TRBJ2-7
clone size: -
D gene: -
V gene: TRBV28
CDR3 DNA: TGTGCCAGCAAACAGCCGGGACACCTCTCCTACGAGCAGTACTTC
CDR3 protein: CASKQPGHLSYEQYF

J gene: TRBJ1-3
clone size: -
D gene: TRBD1
V gene: TRBV5-1
CDR3 DNA: TGCGCCAGCAGCTTGACCGGGACAGGGGAGTCTGGAAACACCATATATTTT
CDR3 protein: CASSLTGTGESGNTIYF

J gene: TRBJ1-5
clone size: -
D gene: TRBD1
V gene: TRBV6-1
CDR3 DNA: TGTGCCAGCAGTCCTTGGACAGGGAATCAGCCCCAGCATTTT
CDR3 protein: CASSPWTGNQPQHF

J gene: TRBJ1-2
clone size: -
D gene: -
V gene: TRBV9
CDR3 DNA: TGTGCCAGCAGCCATCAGGGTGACTATGGCTACACCTTC
CDR3 protein: CASSHQGDYGYTF

J gene: TRBJ1-2
clone size: -
D gene: TRBD1
V gene: TRBV6-1
CDR3 DNA: TGTGCCAGCAGTGCCCCCTCCGGGACAGCTAACTATGGCTACACCTTC
CDR3 protein: CASSAPSGTANYGYTF

J gene: TRBJ2-7
clone size: -
D gene: TRBD1
V gene: TRBV4-1
CDR3 DNA: TGCGCCAGCAGCCAAGGGACAGGGGACCGAGAGCAGTACTTC
CDR3 protein: CASSQGTGDREQYF

J gene: TRBJ1-1
clone size: -
D gene: -
V gene: TRBV27
CDR3 DNA: TGTGCCAGCAGTTTACCAGGGCCAAACACTGAAGCTTTCTTT
CDR3 protein: CASSLPGPNTEAFF

J gene: TRBJ1-5
clone size: -
D gene: -
V gene: TRBV28
CDR3 DNA: TGTGCCACACAAGACGGGAGTGGCAATCAGCCCCAGCATTTT
CDR3 protein: CATQDGSGNQPQHF

J gene: TRBJ1-1
clone size: -
D gene: TRBD1
V gene: TRBV27
CDR3 DNA: TGTGCCAGCAGTGGGACAGGGGTTGACACTGAAGCTTTCTTT
CDR3 protein: CASSGTGVDTEAFF

J gene: TRBJ2-2
clone size: -
D gene: TRBD2
V gene: TRBV28
CDR3 DNA: TGTGCCAGCAGACCCAGGGAAGCGGGACGGGGCGGGGAGCTGTTTTTT
CDR3 protein: CASRPREAGRGGELFF

J gene: TRBJ2-3
clone size: few
D gene: TRBD2
V gene: TRBV6-1
CDR3 DNA: TGTGCCAGCAGCGAACTAGCGGGGGACACAGATACGCAGTATTTT
CDR3 protein: CASSELAGDTDTQYF

J gene: TRBJ2-2
clone size: -
D gene: TRBD2
V gene: TRBV15
CDR3 DNA: TGTGCCCCACGGACTAGCGTTAACACCGGGGAGCTGTTTTTT
CDR3 protein: CAPRTSVNTGELFF

J gene: TRBJ2-4
clone size: -
D gene: TRBD2
V gene: TRBV18
CDR3 DNA: TGTGCCAGCTCACCGACCCCCGGGACTAGCGGGAGAGGGGCTCAGTACTTC
CDR3 protein: CASSPTPGTSGRGAQYF

J gene: TRBJ2-7
clone size: -
D gene: -
V gene: TRBV11-2
CDR3 DNA: TGTGCCAGCAGCTTAGCCGGGAACTCCTACGAGCAGTACTTC
CDR3 protein: CASSLAGNSYEQYF

J gene: TRBJ2-1
clone size: -
D gene: TRBD2
V gene: TRBV12-5
CDR3 DNA: TGTGCTAGTGGTTTGGTAGGGGAGGCTAGCGGGGGCCTCTACAATGAGCAGTTCTTC
CDR3 protein: CASGLVGEASGGLYNEQFF

J gene: TRBJ2-5
clone size: -
D gene: -
V gene: TRBV2
CDR3 DNA: TGTGCCAGCAGCCGGCCTCTGCCTAGAAAACAAGAGACCCAGTACTTC
CDR3 protein: CASSRPLPRKQETQYF

J gene: TRBJ2-5
clone size: -
D gene: TRBD2
V gene: TRBV9
CDR3 DNA: TGTGCCAGCAGCTTAACTAGCGGGGGGCCCGAAGAGACCCAGTACTTC
CDR3 protein: CASSLTSGGPEETQYF

J gene: TRBJ1-3
clone size: few
D gene: -
V gene: TRBV5-1
CDR3 DNA: TGCGCCAGCAGCAGAGGACAGTTCTCTGGAAACACCATATATTTT
CDR3 protein: CASSRGQFSGNTIYF

J gene: TRBJ1-5
clone size: few
D gene: -
V gene: TRBV2
CDR3 DNA: TGTGCCAGCAGTGAAGATGGTGGGGCTAATCAGCCCCAGCATTTT
CDR3 protein: CASSEDGGANQPQHF

J gene: TRBJ1-6
clone size: -
D gene: -
V gene: TRBV7-3
CDR3 DNA: TGTGCCAGCAGCTTAGGCGGATCCAATTCACCCCTCCACTTT
CDR3 protein: CASSLGGSNSPLHF

J gene: TRBJ2-1
clone size: once
D gene: TRBD2
V gene: TRBV6-6
CDR3 DNA: TGTGCCAGCAGTTACCTAGCGGGATCCTACAATGAGCAGTTCTTC
CDR3 protein: CASSYLAGSYNEQFF

J gene: TRBJ1-1
clone size: -
D gene: -
V gene: TRBV30
CDR3 DNA: TGTGCCTGGAGTCAATTGACAGGCACTGAAGCTTTCTTT
CDR3 protein: CAWSQLTGTEAFF

J gene: TRBJ1-2
clone size: -
D gene: TRBD1
V gene: TRBV7-2
CDR3 DNA: TGTGCCAGCAGTTTTCGACAGGGGGCCCGCTATGGCTACACCTTC
CDR3 protein: CASSFRQGARYGYTF

J gene: TRBJ2-4
clone size: -
D gene: TRBD2
V gene: TRBV19
CDR3 DNA: TGTGCCAGTAGTAACGGGGGGGTCTTAGCCAAAAACATTCAGTACTTC
CDR3 protein: CASSNGGVLAKNIQYF

J gene: TRBJ2-7
clone size: -
D gene: -
V gene: TRBV4-1
CDR3 DNA: TGCGCCAGCAGCCAAGAGAGCGGCGGCTCCTACGAGCAGTACTTC
CDR3 protein: CASSQESGGSYEQYF

J gene: TRBJ2-6
clone size: -
D gene: -
V gene: TRBV5-1
CDR3 DNA: TGCGCCAGCAGCTTGGACACCTCTGGGGCCAACGTCCTGACTTTC
CDR3 protein: CASSLDTSGANVLTF

J gene: TRBJ1-3
clone size: -
D gene: -
V gene: TRBV30
CDR3 DNA: TGTGCCTGGACCATTACTACAGGGGGAAACACCATATATTTT
CDR3 protein: CAWTITTGGNTIYF

J gene: TRBJ1-2
clone size: once
D gene: -
V gene: TRBV7-9
CDR3 DNA: TGTTCCAGCAGCTTACCGACGACAGTCCCCTATGGCTACACCTTC
CDR3 protein: CSSSLPTTVPYGYTF

J gene: TRBJ2-1
clone size: -
D gene: TRBD2
V gene: TRBV5-1
CDR3 DNA: TGCGCCAGCAGCTTGGAAATAGCGGGGTCCTACAATGAGCAGTTCTTC
CDR3 protein: CASSLEIAGSYNEQFF